This entry is about one TCR beta chain. The antigen is unknown. The CDR3 sequence is 13 residues long. Germline CDR1 reads SGHAT; CDR2 reads FQNNGV. The V end lost 1 base, the J end lost 5 bases, and 8 bases lay between the germline ends. This record belongs to a study of T cell responses to AZD1222 COVID-19 vaccine. Study-wide points: Samples come after the peak T cell response, not at day 14. Spike-specific TCR breadth and depth rose after two AZD1222 doses.

Profiled with immunoSEQ multiplex PCR; TCRdb holds only in-frame clones, not every one. The sample includes about 110,000 clones, approximately 86% seen only once; the top ten take about 3.3%. The sequence derives from an adult in good health. This sample comprised peripheral blood, obtained on day 0 of AZD1222 vaccination. The rearrangement joins TRBV11-2 to TRBJ2-5; no clear D gene. DNA for the CDR3: TGTGCCAGCAGCTTAGGGGCGGATGAGACCCAGTACTTC. Its protein is CASSLGADETQYF.